This TCR beta chain was captured by sequencing in a study of blood T cell repertoires in COVID-19. This table comes from immunoSEQ multiplex PCR, and its TCRdb copy is limited to in-frame clones, with some not included. This table holds approximately 290,000 clones, 70% to 90% found once. Sequenced sample: PBMCs or T cells enriched from blood (not recorded which). The sequence derives from a woman in her 30s who had recovered from COVID-19.

CDR3: CASSHIIGSREDQPQHF. The DNA of the CDR3 is TGCGCCAGCAGCCACATCATCGGGAGTAGGGAAGATCAGCCCCAGCATTTT. The V call is TRBV4-1, the J call TRBJ1-5; D gene ambiguous. The CDR3 contains 17 residues. Germline assignment: CDR1 MGHRA and CDR2 YSYEKL. Trimming took off 3 bases at V and 5 bases at J, with 20 bases between the two ends.